The 24 T cell receptor beta chains presented below share a single source sample, sequenced in a study of T cell responses to AZD1222 COVID-19 vaccine. Profiled with immunoSEQ multiplex PCR; TCRdb holds only in-frame clones, not every one. The profile shows 130,000 to 150,000 clones, approximately 89% of them singletons. The specimen comprised peripheral blood, sampled on day 0 of AZD1222 vaccination. The receptors were gathered from an adult in good health.

This chain links TRBV7-7 with TRBJ2-5; D is unclear. The CDR3 is 15 residues long. Germline CDR1 is SSHAT and CDR2 is FNYEAQ (reference sequence). V lost 1 base to trimming and J lost 2 bases, with 11 bases between them. CDR3: CASSLGVASQETQYF. The CDR3 DNA follows: TGTGCCAGCAGCTTAGGGGTGGCCAGTCAAGAGACCCAGTACTTC.

The chain joins TRBV5-1 to TRBJ2-3; TRBD1 is a possible D gene (5 bases). Per germline, CDR1 SGHRS and CDR2 YFSETQ. The V and J ends lost 7 bases and 0 bases respectively, with 15 bases between them. This CDR3 spans 15 amino acids. CDR3 in DNA: TGCGCCAGCCGTGATAGGGGCGTCAGCACAGATACGCAGTATTTT. This translates into CASRDRGVSTDTQYF.

The V gene is TRBV27, the J gene TRBJ2-5; 7 nucleotides align to TRBD1. The length of the CDR3 is 14 residues. Per germline, CDR1 MNHEY and CDR2 SMNVEV (reference sequence). The ends lost 6 bases at V and 3 bases at J; junction bases unmatched: 7. The CDR3 bases are TGTGCCAGCAGCCTAAGGGGGACAGAAGAGACCCAGTACTTC. Amino acid sequence: CASSLRGTEETQYF.

Only one count was recorded for this clone. DNA of the CDR3: TGTGCCAGCAGTCCCCACCCCGGTCCCCTGAACACCGGGGAGCTGTTTTTT. It is translated as CASSPHPGPLNTGELFF. The rearrangement uses TRBV27 and TRBJ2-2; D is undetermined. With 5 bases removed from V and 1 base from J, the gap between germline ends came to 17 bases. The CDR3 is made up of 17 amino acids. Germline values: CDR1 MNHEY, CDR2 SMNVEV (reference sequence).

The chain carries TRBV9 and TRBJ1-1; 9 bases line up with TRBD1. The ends lost 3 bases at V and 1 base at J; junction bases unmatched: 7. In germline, CDR1 is SGDLS, CDR2 YYNGEE. The CDR3 is made up of 16 amino acids. The CDR3 here is CASSASGTGRNTEAFF. The CDR3, as DNA: TGTGCCAGCAGCGCCTCCGGGACAGGGAGGAACACTGAAGCTTTCTTT.

The chain links TRBV18 to TRBJ2-7, with 10 bases that match TRBD1. The CDR3 runs 16 residues. CDR1 and CDR2 from the germline V gene are KGHSH and LQKENI. The ends lost 1 base at V and 6 bases at J; junction bases unmatched: 9. CDR3 residues: CASSPLVGTGVAEQYF. CDR3 nucleotide sequence: TGTGCCAGCTCACCACTTGTAGGGACAGGGGTGGCCGAGCAGTACTTC.

This clone was picked up one time. CDR3 nucleotide sequence: TGTGCCAGCAGCCAAGATACCCAGTCTGAAGCTTTCTTT. Its translation: CASSQDTQSEAFF. The rearrangement joins TRBV14 to TRBJ1-1; D uncertain. The germline gives CDR1 SGHDN, CDR2 FVKESK. V dropped 0 bases and J dropped 6 bases, with 8 bases sitting between them. The CDR3 consists of 13 residues.

The chain carries TRBV24-1 and TRBJ2-2; D is perhaps TRBD2 (5 bases). Trimming took 4 bases from V and 4 from J, leaving 15 bases between them. The CDR3 is 16 amino acids. Looked up from germline, CDR1 is KGHDR and CDR2 is SFDVKD. The CDR3 sequence is CATSDPRGRGTGELFF. The CDR3, as DNA: TGTGCCACCAGTGACCCCCGAGGGCGTGGCACCGGGGAGCTGTTTTTT.

This chain links TRBV6-1 with TRBJ1-2; D not certain. The CDR3 covers 14 residues. From germline, CDR1 is MNHNS and CDR2 SASEGT. V shed 2 bases and J shed 7 bases, with 14 bases lying between them. The CDR3 protein is CASSELEGFFGYTF. The CDR3 region has the DNA TGTGCCAGCAGTGAATTAGAGGGTTTTTTTGGCTACACCTTC.

The rearrangement uses TRBV11-1 and TRBJ2-7, with 7 bases identical to TRBD2. The CDR3 is made up of 14 amino acids. J gave up 7 bases and V 4 bases, and 10 bases lay outside the gene matches. Germline values: CDR1 SGHAT, CDR2 FQDESV (reference sequence). CDR3 nucleotides: TGTGCCAGCAGCTCGCCCCGGGATAGCGGGGAGCAGTACTTC. Protein sequence: CASSSPRDSGEQYF.

This chain uses TRBV15 with TRBJ2-4, with D hard to call. The V end was cut by 0 bases, the J end by 9 bases, with 6 bases between. CDR1 and CDR2 (germline): LNHNV, YYDKDF (reference sequence). This CDR3 is built from 12 residues. The CDR3: CATSRDRVIQYF. The CDR3 coding sequence is TGTGCCACCAGCAGAGATCGGGTCATTCAGTACTTC.

The CDR3 reads CGGRNEQFF. The CDR3 bases are TGTGGAGGTCGTAATGAGCAGTTCTTC. This sequence joins TRBV24-1 and TRBJ2-1, with D hard to call. Germline CDR1 KGHDR, CDR2 SFDVKD. CDR3 length equals 9 residues.

The J gene is TRBJ2-1, the V gene TRBV2; TRBD1 might be the D (6 bases). The CDR3 runs to 13 residues. Germline assignment: CDR1 SNHLY and CDR2 FYNNEI. Trimming pared 7 bases from V and 9 bases from J, leaving 16 bases between. CDR3 sequence reads: CASNRQAVGEQFF. DNA for the CDR3: TGTGCCAGCAACCGACAGGCGGTTGGTGAGCAGTTCTTC.

This clone has just one count. V and J are TRBV28 and TRBJ1-2, with D perhaps TRBD1 (5 bases). Germline CDR1 and CDR2: MDHEN and SYDVKM. Between the trimmed V and J ends, which lost 5 bases and 4 bases, there was a span of 14 bases. The CDR3 is made up of 14 amino acids. Here the CDR3 DNA reads TGTGCCAGCAGTGGGGGACCCCTTGGCTATGGCTACACCTTC. Its translation: CASSGGPLGYGYTF.

This chain links TRBV4-3 with TRBJ1-4; 8 bases map to TRBD1. The germline V gene has CDR1 LGHNA and CDR2 YSLEER. The CDR3 totals 16 residues. Unmatched junction bases numbered 14, after V lost 4 bases and J lost 10 bases. The CDR3 coding sequence is TGCGCCAGCAGCCGGACGGGGGTCAGGGGGCCCGGAAAACTGTTTTTT. As protein: CASSRTGVRGPGKLFF.

Here the CDR3 reads CASSSLSWTSGNEQFF. The CDR3 DNA reads TGTGCCAGCAGTTCCCTCAGTTGGACTAGCGGAAATGAGCAGTTCTTC. This chain connects TRBV6-6 to TRBJ2-1, with 10 bases identical to TRBD2. CDR3 length equals 16 residues. J lost 7 bases, V lost 4 bases, and 10 bases had no gene match. Germline V gene lookup returns CDR1 MNHNY and CDR2 SVGAGI (reference sequence).

Note on this clone: The identical CDR3 is also encoded by other nucleotide sequences in the sample. The rearrangement uses TRBV10-3 and TRBJ1-2; D is ambiguous. CDR3 size: 12 residues. Germline V lookup: CDR1 ENHRY, CDR2 SYGVKD. Trimming cost V 0 bases and J 8 bases, with 7 bases left between them. For the CDR3, the DNA is TGTGCCATCAGTGAGTCGGAGGGAGGCTACACCTTC. This encodes CAISESEGGYTF.

This chain links TRBV18 with TRBJ1-4; D gene unclear. V was cut by 4 bases and J by 5 bases, with 5 bases left in between. This CDR3 is 12 amino acids long. CDR1 is KGHSH, CDR2 LQKENI, per germline. Here the CDR3 reads CASSQGNEKLFF. In nucleotides, the CDR3 is TGTGCCAGCTCACAGGGAAATGAAAAACTGTTTTTT.

This clone was picked up one time. The V gene is TRBV9, the J gene TRBJ2-1, with D uncertain. CDR1 is SGDLS, CDR2 YYNGEE, per germline. The V end lost 5 bases, the J end lost 0 bases, and 12 bases lay between the germline ends. The CDR3 contains 15 residues. As DNA, the CDR3 is TGTGCCAGCAGAACCGTAATTCTCTCCTACAATGAGCAGTTCTTC. This translates into CASRTVILSYNEQFF.

The chain has TRBV7-8 and TRBJ1-2; TRBD1 aligns across 10 bases. Looked up from germline, CDR1 is SGHVS and CDR2 is FQNEAQ. The CDR3 totals 14 residues. V shed 5 bases, J shed 7 bases, and the junction held 7 bases outside the gene matches. The CDR3 here is CASSGRTGGLGYTF. The CDR3 DNA is TGTGCCAGCAGCGGACGGACAGGGGGGCTTGGCTACACCTTC.

V is TRBV7-3 and J is TRBJ2-1; 9 bases are shared with TRBD2. The V segment lost 5 bases and the J segment 2 bases; nucleotides outside the gene matches: 4. The germline gives CDR1 SGHTA, CDR2 FQGTGA. The CDR3 covers 15 residues. CDR3 loop: CASSTGTSTYNEQFF. CDR3 DNA sequence: TGTGCCAGCAGCACCGGGACTAGCACCTACAATGAGCAGTTCTTC.

V usage is TRBV6-5 and J usage is TRBJ1-3, with D possibly matching TRBD1 (5 bases). The CDR3 sequence is 14 residues long. The germline CDR1 and CDR2 sequences are MNHEY and SVGAGI. The ends were cut back, 4 bases at V and 7 bases at J, with 14 bases in the middle. CDR3 coding DNA: TGTGCCAGCAGTTTGACAGATGGGGGGAACACCATATATTTT. Its protein is CASSLTDGGNTIYF.

This clone was recorded a few times. The chain joins TRBV5-4 to TRBJ1-2; tentatively, D is TRBD1 (5 bases). This CDR3 has 18 amino acids. V dropped 4 bases and J dropped 6 bases, with 28 bases sitting between them. Germline CDR1 SGHNT, CDR2 YYREEE (reference sequence). Here the CDR3 DNA reads TGTGCCAGCAGCCAGGGACCGCCTATCCTAGTGGATAAGGATGGCTACACCTTC. Translated: CASSQGPPILVDKDGYTF. The entire variable domain, with the rest obtained from reference TRBV5-4 and TRBJ1-2, is as follows: ETGVTQSPTHLIKTRGQQVTLRCSSQSGHNTVSWYQQALGQGPQFIFQYYREEENGRGNFPPRFSGLQFPNYSSELNVNALELDDSALYLCASSQGPPILVDKDGYTFGSGTRLTVV.

This chain joins TRBV21-1 and TRBJ2-7; no DNA check was done on the table's D call, TRBD1. TRBV21-1 is a pseudogene locus. The CDR3 is 16 residues long. The CDR3 spells CASSKPPRTGSHEQYF. Written as DNA, the CDR3 is TGTGCCAGCAGCAAACCCCCCAGGACAGGGTCCCACGAGCAGTACTTC.